These T cell receptor beta chains were read from a single sample in a study of cytomegalovirus exposure and HLA in healthy donors. This table comes from immunoSEQ multiplex PCR, and its TCRdb copy is limited to in-frame clones, with some not included. The specimen's table records approximately 110,000 clones. Sequenced input: PBMCs. Receptor source: a man aged 18 to 29 in good health and CMV-seronegative. Both conserved end residues are part of each CDR3. A D gene is named only where the DNA matches it firmly.

CDR3aa | CDR3nt | j_gene | v_gene | d_gene
CASSPEGENTEAFF | TGCGCCAGCAGCCCCGAAGGGGAAAACACTGAAGCTTTCTTT | TRBJ1-1 | TRBV5-1 | .
CASSQSHRTGSDEQFF | TGTGCCAGCAGCCAAAGTCACCGGACAGGGAGCGATGAGCAGTTCTTC | TRBJ2-1 | TRBV11-2 | TRBD1
CASSLLDRDRGCEQYF | TGTGCCAGCAGTTTACTCGACCGGGACAGGGGATGCGAGCAGTACTTC | TRBJ2-7 | TRBV28 | TRBD1
CASRMTGADSPLHF | TGTGCCAGCAGGATGACAGGGGCAGATTCACCCCTCCACTTT | TRBJ1-6 | TRBV6-5 | TRBD1
CASSWGTGYDTEAFF | TGCGCCAGCAGCTGGGGGACAGGGTATGACACTGAAGCTTTCTTT | TRBJ1-1 | TRBV5-1 | TRBD1
CASQGYSNQPQHF | TGTGCCAGCCAGGGATATAGCAATCAGCCCCAGCATTTT | TRBJ1-5 | TRBV28 | .
CASSPRGTGLYEQYF | TGTGCCAGCAGCCCTAGAGGGACAGGGCTCTACGAGCAGTACTTC | TRBJ2-7 | TRBV5-5 | TRBD1
CASSLAPGQGYGYTF | TGTGCCAGCAGCCTCGCTCCGGGACAGGGGTATGGCTACACCTTC | TRBJ1-2 | TRBV5-6 | TRBD1
CASSLVPGQKTEAFF | TGTGCCAGCAGCTTAGTCCCCGGACAGAAAACTGAAGCTTTCTTT | TRBJ1-1 | TRBV7-9 | .
CASSEAFPDSNTEAFF | TGTGCCAGCAGTGAAGCTTTCCCAGACTCGAACACTGAAGCTTTCTTT | TRBJ1-1 | TRBV6-1 | .
CASSLLNSEKLFF | TGTGCCAGTTCCCTCCTTAACTCAGAAAAACTGTTTTTT | TRBJ1-4 | TRBV7-9 | .
CASSPRDGGYNQPQHF | TGCGCCAGCAGCCCCCGGGACGGAGGGTACAATCAGCCCCAGCATTTT | TRBJ1-5 | TRBV4-1 | .
CASLKSGGTNEKLFF | TGTGCCAGCCTTAAATCAGGGGGAACTAATGAAAAACTGTTTTTT | TRBJ1-4 | TRBV2 | TRBD1
CASKGQGVNQPQHF | TGTGCCAGCAAGGGACAGGGAGTGAATCAGCCCCAGCATTTT | TRBJ1-5 | TRBV6-1 | TRBD1
CASHEPGSGANVLTF | TGTGCCAGTCACGAGCCAGGCTCTGGGGCCAACGTCCTGACTTTC | TRBJ2-6 | TRBV28 | .
CASSKVTTVGAGGEAFF | TGTGCCAGCAGCAAAGTTACTACAGTAGGGGCTGGTGGTGAAGCTTTCTTT | TRBJ1-1 | TRBV21-1 | .
CASSFRATGHDEQYF | TGTGCCAGCAGCTTCCGCGCGACAGGGCACGACGAGCAGTACTTC | TRBJ2-7 | TRBV7-2 | TRBD1
CASSQGPGKNYGYTF | TGCGCCAGCAGCCAAGGCCCGGGGAAGAACTATGGCTACACCTTC | TRBJ1-2 | TRBV4-1 | .